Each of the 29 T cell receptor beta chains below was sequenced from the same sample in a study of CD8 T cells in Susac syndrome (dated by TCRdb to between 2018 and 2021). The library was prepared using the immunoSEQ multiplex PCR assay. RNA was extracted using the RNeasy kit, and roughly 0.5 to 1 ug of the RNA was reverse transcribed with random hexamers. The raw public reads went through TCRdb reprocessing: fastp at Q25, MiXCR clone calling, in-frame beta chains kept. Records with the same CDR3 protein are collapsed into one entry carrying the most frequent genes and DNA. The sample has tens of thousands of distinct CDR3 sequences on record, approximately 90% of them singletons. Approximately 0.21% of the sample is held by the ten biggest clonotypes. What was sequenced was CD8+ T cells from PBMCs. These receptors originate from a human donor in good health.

CDR3 amino acids: CASSGERGPRRETQYF. For the CDR3, the DNA is TGTGCCAGCAGCGGGGAGCGGGGCCCTCGGAGGGAGACCCAGTACTTC. The rearrangement links TRBV9 to TRBJ2-5; 7 bases are a match to TRBD2. Germline loops: CDR1 SGDLS, CDR2 YYNGEE. Trimming removed 3 bases from V and 5 bases from J; junction bases left unmatched: 13. The CDR3 runs to 16 residues.

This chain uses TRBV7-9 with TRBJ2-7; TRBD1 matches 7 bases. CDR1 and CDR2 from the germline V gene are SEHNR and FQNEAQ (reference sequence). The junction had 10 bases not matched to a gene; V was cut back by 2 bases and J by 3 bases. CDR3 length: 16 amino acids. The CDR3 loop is CASSLTGRDSGYEQYF. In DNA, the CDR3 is TGTGCCAGCAGCTTAACGGGTCGGGACAGCGGCTACGAGCAGTACTTC.

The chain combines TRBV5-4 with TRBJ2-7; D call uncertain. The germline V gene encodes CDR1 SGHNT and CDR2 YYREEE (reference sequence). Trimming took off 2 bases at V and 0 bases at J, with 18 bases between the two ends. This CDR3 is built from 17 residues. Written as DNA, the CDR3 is TGTGCCAGCAGCTTAGATAAGCCGGGTTTTAGCTCCTACGAGCAGTACTTC. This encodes CASSLDKPGFSSYEQYF.

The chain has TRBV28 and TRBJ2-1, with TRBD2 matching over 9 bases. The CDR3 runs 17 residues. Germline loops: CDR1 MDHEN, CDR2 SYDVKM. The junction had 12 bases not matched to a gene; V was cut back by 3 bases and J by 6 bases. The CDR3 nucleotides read TGTGCCAGCAGTTTTAGTCTTGGGCGGGGGGGCCTCAATGAGCAGTTCTTC. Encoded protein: CASSFSLGRGGLNEQFF.

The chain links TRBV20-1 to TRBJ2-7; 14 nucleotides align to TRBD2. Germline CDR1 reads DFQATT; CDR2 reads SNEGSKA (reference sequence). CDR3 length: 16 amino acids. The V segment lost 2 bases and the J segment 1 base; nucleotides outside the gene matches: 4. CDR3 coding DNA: TGCAGTGCTAGAAGGACTAGCGGGGGGCGATCCTACGAGCAGTACTTC. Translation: CSARRTSGGRSYEQYF.

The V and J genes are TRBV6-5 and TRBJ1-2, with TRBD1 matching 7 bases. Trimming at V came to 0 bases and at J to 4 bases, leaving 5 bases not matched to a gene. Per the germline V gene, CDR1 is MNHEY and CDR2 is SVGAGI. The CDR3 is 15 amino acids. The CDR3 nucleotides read TGTGCCAGCAGTTACTCTACAGGGGTAGTCTATGGCTACACCTTC. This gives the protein CASSYSTGVVYGYTF.

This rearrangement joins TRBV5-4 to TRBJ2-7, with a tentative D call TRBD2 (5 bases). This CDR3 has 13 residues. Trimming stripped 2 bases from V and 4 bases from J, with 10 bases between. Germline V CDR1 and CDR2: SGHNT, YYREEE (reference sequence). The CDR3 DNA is TGTGCCAGCAGCTTTGGGAGCCGGTACGAGCAGTACTTC. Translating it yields CASSFGSRYEQYF.

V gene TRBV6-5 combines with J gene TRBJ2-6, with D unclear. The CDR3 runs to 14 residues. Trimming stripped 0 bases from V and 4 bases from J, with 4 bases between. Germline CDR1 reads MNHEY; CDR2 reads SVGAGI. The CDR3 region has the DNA TGTGCCAGCAGTTACTCGGAGGGGGCCAACGTCCTGACTTTC. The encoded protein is CASSYSEGANVLTF.

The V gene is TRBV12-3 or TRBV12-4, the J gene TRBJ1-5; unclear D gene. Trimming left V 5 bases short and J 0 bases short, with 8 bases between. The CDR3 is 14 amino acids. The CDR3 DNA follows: TGTGCCAGCAGTAGTGTGGATAGCAATCAGCCCCAGCATTTT. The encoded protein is CASSSVDSNQPQHF.

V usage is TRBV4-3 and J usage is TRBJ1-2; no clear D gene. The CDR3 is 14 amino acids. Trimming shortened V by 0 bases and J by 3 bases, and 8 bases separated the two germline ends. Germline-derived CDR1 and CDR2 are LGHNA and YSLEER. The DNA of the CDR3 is TGCGCCAGCAGCCAAGACCCGCGGGACTATGGCTACACCTTC. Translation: CASSQDPRDYGYTF.

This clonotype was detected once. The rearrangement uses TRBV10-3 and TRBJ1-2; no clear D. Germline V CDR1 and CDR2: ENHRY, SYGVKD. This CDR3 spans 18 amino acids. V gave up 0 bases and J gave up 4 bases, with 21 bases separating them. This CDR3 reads CAISESVEGLTASYGYTF. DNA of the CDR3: TGTGCCATCAGTGAGTCCGTTGAGGGCTTGACTGCTAGCTATGGCTACACCTTC.

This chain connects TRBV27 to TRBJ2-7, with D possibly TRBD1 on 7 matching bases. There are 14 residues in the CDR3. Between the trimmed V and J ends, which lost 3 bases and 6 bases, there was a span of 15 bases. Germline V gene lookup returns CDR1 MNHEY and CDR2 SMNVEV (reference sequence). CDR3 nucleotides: TGTGCCAGCAGTTTCCGGCCAGGGGGGAGCGAGCAGTACTTC. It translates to CASSFRPGGSEQYF.

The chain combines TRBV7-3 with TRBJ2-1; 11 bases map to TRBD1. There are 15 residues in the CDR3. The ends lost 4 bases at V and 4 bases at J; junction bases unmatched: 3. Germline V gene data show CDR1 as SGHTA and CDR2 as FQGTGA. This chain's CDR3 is CASSSGQGVYNEQFF. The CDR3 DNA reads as TGTGCCAGCAGCTCGGGACAGGGGGTTTACAATGAGCAGTTCTTC.

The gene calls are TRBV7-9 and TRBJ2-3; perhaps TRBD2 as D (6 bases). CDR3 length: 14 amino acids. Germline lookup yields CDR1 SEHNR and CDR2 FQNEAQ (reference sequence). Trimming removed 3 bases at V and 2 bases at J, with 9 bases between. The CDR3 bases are TGTGCCAGCAGCTTGGGGGGATACACAGATACGCAGTATTTT. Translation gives CASSLGGYTDTQYF.

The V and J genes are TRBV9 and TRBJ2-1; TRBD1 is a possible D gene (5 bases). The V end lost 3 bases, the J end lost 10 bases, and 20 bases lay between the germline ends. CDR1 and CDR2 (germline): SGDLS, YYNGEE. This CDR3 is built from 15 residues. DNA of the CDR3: TGTGCCAGCAGCGCCCGCCCAGGCGTGGGGCAAGAGCAGTTCTTC. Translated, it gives CASSARPGVGQEQFF. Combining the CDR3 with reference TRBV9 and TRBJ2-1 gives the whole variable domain DSGVTQTPKHLITATGQRVTLRCSPRSGDLSVYWYQQSLDQGLQFLIQYYNGEERAKGNILERFSAQQFPDLHSELNLSSLELGDSALYFCASSARPGVGQEQFFGPGTRLTVL.

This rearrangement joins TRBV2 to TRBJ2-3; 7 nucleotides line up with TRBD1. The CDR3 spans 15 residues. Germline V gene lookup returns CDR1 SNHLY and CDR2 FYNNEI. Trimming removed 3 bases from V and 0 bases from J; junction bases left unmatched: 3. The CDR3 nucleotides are TGTGCCAGCAGTGACGGGACAGCTAGCACAGATACGCAGTATTTT. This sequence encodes CASSDGTASTDTQYF.

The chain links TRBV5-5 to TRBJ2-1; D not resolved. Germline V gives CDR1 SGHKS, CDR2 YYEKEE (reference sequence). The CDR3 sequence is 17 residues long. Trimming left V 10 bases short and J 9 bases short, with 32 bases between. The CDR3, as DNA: TGTGCCTCCGTCTCAAAAGTCCTCCCGTCGGTTGCGAGTGAGCAGTTCTTC. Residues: CASVSKVLPSVASEQFF.

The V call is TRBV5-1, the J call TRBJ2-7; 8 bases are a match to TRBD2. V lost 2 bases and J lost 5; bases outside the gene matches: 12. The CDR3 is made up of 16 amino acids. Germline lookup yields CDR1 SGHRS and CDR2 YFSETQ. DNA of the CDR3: TGCGCCAGCAGCTTCGGCCCGGGAGGGGCGCAGGACGAGCAGTACTTC. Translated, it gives CASSFGPGGAQDEQYF.

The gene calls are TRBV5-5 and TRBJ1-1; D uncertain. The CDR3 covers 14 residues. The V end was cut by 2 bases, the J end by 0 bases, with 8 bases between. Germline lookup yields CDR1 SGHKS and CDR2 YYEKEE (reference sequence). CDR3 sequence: CASSFLGMNTEAFF. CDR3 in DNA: TGTGCCAGCAGCTTCCTGGGAATGAACACTGAAGCTTTCTTT.

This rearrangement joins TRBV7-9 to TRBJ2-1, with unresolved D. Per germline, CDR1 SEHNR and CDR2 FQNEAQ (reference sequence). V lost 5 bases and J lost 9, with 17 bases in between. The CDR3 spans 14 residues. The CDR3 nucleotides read TGTGCCAGCAGCATAGGGTGGGCTACAATTGAGCAGTTCTTC. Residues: CASSIGWATIEQFF.

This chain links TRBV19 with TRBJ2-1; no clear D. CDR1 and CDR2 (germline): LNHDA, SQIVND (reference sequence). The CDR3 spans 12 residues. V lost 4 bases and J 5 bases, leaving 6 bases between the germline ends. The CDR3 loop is CASSKSNNEQFF. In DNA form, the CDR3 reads TGTGCCAGTAGTAAGTCTAACAATGAGCAGTTCTTC.

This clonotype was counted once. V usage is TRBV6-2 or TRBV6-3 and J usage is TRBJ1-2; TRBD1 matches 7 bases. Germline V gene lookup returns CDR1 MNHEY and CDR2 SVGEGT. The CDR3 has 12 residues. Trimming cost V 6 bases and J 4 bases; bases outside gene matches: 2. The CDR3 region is CASRGQLYGYTF. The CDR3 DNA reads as TGTGCCAGCAGGGGACAGCTCTATGGCTACACCTTC.

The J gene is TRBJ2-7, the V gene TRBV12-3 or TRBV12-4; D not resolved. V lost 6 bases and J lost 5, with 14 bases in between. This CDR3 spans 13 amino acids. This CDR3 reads CASSSNSGNEQYF. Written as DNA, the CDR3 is TGTGCCAGCAGCTCAAACTCGGGTAACGAGCAGTACTTC.

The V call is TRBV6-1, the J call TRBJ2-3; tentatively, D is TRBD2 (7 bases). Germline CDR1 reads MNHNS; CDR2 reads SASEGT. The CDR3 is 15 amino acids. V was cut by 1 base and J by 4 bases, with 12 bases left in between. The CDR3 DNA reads TGTGCCAGCAGTGAAGGGGGAGGGGGGGCAGATACGCAGTATTTT. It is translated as CASSEGGGGADTQYF.

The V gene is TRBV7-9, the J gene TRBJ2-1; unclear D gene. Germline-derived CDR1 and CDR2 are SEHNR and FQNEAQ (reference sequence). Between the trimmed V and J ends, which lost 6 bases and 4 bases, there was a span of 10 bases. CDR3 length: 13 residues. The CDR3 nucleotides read TGTGCCAGCAGTACCACACCGTACAATGAGCAGTTCTTC. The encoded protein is CASSTTPYNEQFF.

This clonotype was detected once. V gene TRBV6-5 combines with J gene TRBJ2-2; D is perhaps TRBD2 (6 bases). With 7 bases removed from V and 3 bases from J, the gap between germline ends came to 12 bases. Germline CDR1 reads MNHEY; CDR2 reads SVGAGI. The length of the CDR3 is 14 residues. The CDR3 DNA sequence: TGTGCCAGCACCTGGGGGGAGGACACCGGGGAGCTGTTTTTT. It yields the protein CASTWGEDTGELFF.

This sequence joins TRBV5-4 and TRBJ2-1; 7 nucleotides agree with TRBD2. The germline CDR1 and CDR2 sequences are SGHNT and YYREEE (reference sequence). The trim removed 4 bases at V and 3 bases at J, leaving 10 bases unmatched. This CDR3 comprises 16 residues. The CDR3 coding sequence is TGTGCCAGCAGCCCCCTAGGGAGCGGGAACTACAATGAGCAGTTCTTC. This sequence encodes CASSPLGSGNYNEQFF.

The DNA of the CDR3 is TGTGCCAGTAGACTCTCGGCAGGGAATAGGATGGGCTACACCTTC. This codes for CASRLSAGNRMGYTF. The J gene is TRBJ1-2, the V gene TRBV19, with a weak D call TRBD1 (5 bases). The V end lost 6 bases, the J end lost 8 bases, and 22 bases lay between the germline ends. This CDR3 comprises 15 residues. The germline CDR1 and CDR2 sequences are LNHDA and SQIVND (reference sequence).

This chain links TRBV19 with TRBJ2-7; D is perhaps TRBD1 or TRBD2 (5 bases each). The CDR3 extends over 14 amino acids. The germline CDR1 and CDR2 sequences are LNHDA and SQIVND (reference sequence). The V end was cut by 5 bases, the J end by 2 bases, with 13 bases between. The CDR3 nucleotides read TGTGCCAGTAGTCTCGAGGGGAGACCCTACGAGCAGTACTTC. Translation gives CASSLEGRPYEQYF.